These 22 T cell receptor beta chains were sequenced from one sample in a study of T cells in localized non-small cell lung cancer (dated by TCRdb to 2020 to 2022). Libraries were made using the immunoSEQ multiplex PCR assay. TCRdb obtained this table from immuneACCESS and retained in-frame rearrangements with V and J assigned. These tables miss some clones; where compared with another copy, unresolved V genes account for less than half of the shortfall, and the remainder is unexplained. The sample records 50,000 to 75,000 clones, roughly 90% of which are singletons. Around 20% of the sample belongs to the ten largest clones. This specimen consisted of peripheral blood, obtained before any cancer treatment. All receptors derive from a man between 40 and 70 years old with stage I squamous cell lung carcinoma.

As regards this clone: An end of the junction does not agree with germline; a read error may underlie this. The chain recombines TRBV2 with TRBJ1-6, with 8 nucleotides matching TRBD1. Germline V gives CDR1 SNHLY, CDR2 FYNNEI. This CDR3 contains 14 residues. CDR3 DNA sequence: TGTGCCAGCAGGAACACAGGGGGTAATGCACCCCTCCACTTT. Translating gives CASRNTGGNAPLHF.

CDR3 nucleotides: TGTGCCAGCAGCCCGGGACTAAGTGACGAGCAGTACTTC. Its translation is CASSPGLSDEQYF. The V gene is TRBV13, the J gene TRBJ2-7; 7 positions match TRBD2. V dropped 5 bases and J dropped 5; count of bases not matched to a gene: 6. CDR1 is PRHDT, CDR2 FYEKMQ, per germline (reference sequence). The CDR3 runs to 13 residues.

This chain links TRBV6-4 with TRBJ2-7, with 7 positions matching TRBD1. The length of the CDR3 is 14 residues. Germline V CDR1 and CDR2: MRHNA, SNTAGT. Germline trimming cut 6 bases from V and 3 bases from J; bases unmatched to any gene: 8. The CDR3 spells CASRGAGGSYEQYF. The CDR3 DNA reads TGTGCCAGCAGGGGGGCAGGGGGAAGCTACGAGCAGTACTTC.

The chain employs TRBV2 and TRBJ2-2, with 7 bases lining up with TRBD2. Germline-derived CDR1 and CDR2 are SNHLY and FYNNEI. The ends lost 5 bases at V and 5 bases at J; junction bases unmatched: 5. CDR3 length equals 14 residues. The CDR3 DNA is TGTGCCAGCAGTTGGGGGGGAAGGACCGGGGAGCTGTTTTTT. Its translation: CASSWGGRTGELFF.

The chain uses TRBV25-1 and TRBJ2-5; D call uncertain. Matching the DNA end better, TRBJ2-7 makes the J call doubtful. The CDR3 is made up of 15 amino acids. The germline V gene has CDR1 MGHDK and CDR2 SYGVNS. The CDR3 DNA is TGTGCCAGCAGTGAATTGCAGGAAAGCTCCTACGAGCAGTACTTC. It encodes CASSELQESSYEQYF.

This clone was seen only once. The V call is TRBV5-1, the J call TRBJ2-2; TRBD1 matches 7 bases. This CDR3 has 14 residues. V lost 0 bases, J lost 4 bases, and 0 bases stayed unmatched. Germline CDR1 is SGHRS and CDR2 is YFSETQ. The CDR3 sequence is CASSLDRGTGELFF. DNA of the CDR3: TGCGCCAGCAGCTTGGACAGGGGCACCGGGGAGCTGTTTTTT. Filled out from reference TRBV5-1 and TRBJ2-2, the complete variable domain reads KAGVTQTPRYLIKTRGQQVTLSCSPISGHRSVSWYQQTPGQGLQFLFEYFSETQRNKGNFPGRFSGRQFSNSRSEMNVSTLELGDSALYLCASSLDRGTGELFFGEGSRLTVL.

The V and J genes are TRBV11-2 and TRBJ2-3; D may correspond to TRBD1 or TRBD2 (5 bases each). The V end was cut by 1 base, the J end by 1 base, with 15 bases between. The CDR3 is 17 amino acids. Germline V gene sequence: CDR1 SGHAT, CDR2 FQNNGV. The CDR3: CASSLGVGTIRTDTQYF. CDR3 nucleotides: TGTGCCAGCAGCTTAGGAGTCGGGACCATACGCACAGATACGCAGTATTTT.

The table lists this clone with a count of one. The chain links TRBV4-3 to TRBJ2-5; D gene uncertain. Near its end, the DNA agrees better with TRBJ2-7, so the J call may be wrong. The CDR3 loop spans 15 amino acids. Germline V gene data show CDR1 as LGHNA and CDR2 as YSLEER. CDR3 protein: CASSQDRIGSYEQYF. The CDR3 DNA reads TGCGCCAGCAGCCAAGATAGAATTGGTTCCTACGAGCAGTACTTC.

The J gene is TRBJ2-1, the V gene TRBV9, with no clear D. Trimming cost V 2 bases and J 1 base, with 10 bases left between them. CDR3 length: 15 residues. Germline assignment: CDR1 SGDLS and CDR2 YYNGEE. CDR3 in amino acids: CASSVRSESYNEQFF. The CDR3 bases are TGTGCCAGCAGCGTGCGAAGCGAATCCTACAATGAGCAGTTCTTC. Full variable domain (rest looked up from reference TRBV9 and TRBJ2-1): DSGVTQTPKHLITATGQRVTLRCSPRSGDLSVYWYQQSLDQGLQFLIQYYNGEERAKGNILERFSAQQFPDLHSELNLSSLELGDSALYFCASSVRSESYNEQFFGPGTRLTVL.

V and J are TRBV27 and TRBJ2-2, with 7 bases fitting TRBD1. V was clipped by 3 bases and J by 5 bases; unmatched bases: 6. The CDR3 contains 15 residues. The germline CDR1 and CDR2 sequences are MNHEY and SMNVEV (reference sequence). In DNA, the CDR3 is TGTGCCAGCAGTTTGAACAGGGGTTCGACCGGGGAGCTGTTTTTT. Residues: CASSLNRGSTGELFF.

This chain connects TRBV7-2 to TRBJ1-1; D is unresolved. Trimming took 4 bases from V and 5 from J, leaving 14 bases between them. The CDR3 sequence is 14 residues long. The V gene's germline CDR1 is SGHTA and CDR2 FQGNSA. The CDR3 DNA reads TGTGCCAGCAGCTCCATCGGACGGGGAACTGAAGCTTTCTTT. Protein product: CASSSIGRGTEAFF.

The chain uses TRBV19 and TRBJ2-3; a weak D match, TRBD2 (5 bases). Trimming cost V 7 bases and J 2 bases, with 16 bases left between them. This CDR3 spans 15 amino acids. CDR1 LNHDA and CDR2 SQIVND come from the germline V gene (reference sequence). CDR3 region: CASTLSGSITDTQYF. The CDR3 nucleotides read TGTGCCAGTACCCTGAGCGGATCAATCACAGATACGCAGTATTTT. The variable domain in full, completed from reference TRBV19 and TRBJ2-3, reads DGGITQSPKYLFRKEGQNVTLSCEQNLNHDAMYWYRQDPGQGLRLIYYSQIVNDFQKGDIAEGYSVSREKKESFPLTVTSAQKNPTAFYLCASTLSGSITDTQYFGPGTRLTVL.

This chain links TRBV2 with TRBJ2-3; the D gene is possibly TRBD1 (7 bases). CDR3 size: 16 residues. Per germline, CDR1 SNHLY and CDR2 FYNNEI. Trimming removed 1 base from V and 4 bases from J, with 15 bases in between. The CDR3 sequence is CASSEGTGGVADTQYF. CDR3 DNA: TGTGCCAGCAGTGAAGGGACAGGAGGGGTAGCAGATACGCAGTATTTT.

This rearrangement joins TRBV6-1 to TRBJ1-2; possibly TRBD1 for D (6 bases). The CDR3 length is 14 residues. V gave up 2 bases and J gave up 4 bases, with 11 bases separating them. Germline values: CDR1 MNHNS, CDR2 SASEGT. In nucleotides, the CDR3 is TGTGCCAGCAGTGAAAGATGGACAGCCTATGGCTACACCTTC. Translated, it gives CASSERWTAYGYTF.

This sequence joins TRBV12-5 and TRBJ1-3; weak D call: TRBD1 (5 bases). Germline CDR1 LGHNT, CDR2 FRNRAP. The CDR3 sequence is 15 residues long. Trimming shortened V by 6 bases and J by 8 bases, and 20 bases separated the two germline ends. The CDR3 here is CASGGAGEFFYTIYF. As DNA, the CDR3 is TGTGCTAGTGGCGGAGCGGGGGAGTTTTTTTACACCATATATTTT.

The rearrangement uses TRBV11-2 and TRBJ1-1, with D hard to call. Trimming removed 0 bases at V and 0 bases at J, with 11 bases between. This CDR3 has 16 residues. Germline V gene lookup returns CDR1 SGHAT and CDR2 FQNNGV. CDR3 DNA sequence: TGTGCCAGCAGCTTAGAGAGACACCCCATGAACACTGAAGCTTTCTTT. Protein sequence: CASSLERHPMNTEAFF.

The rearrangement joins TRBV11-1 to TRBJ1-4, with 9 nucleotides matching TRBD1. This CDR3 spans 14 amino acids. CDR1 is SGHAT and CDR2 is FQDESV in the germline V gene (reference sequence). Unmatched junction bases numbered 5, after V lost 5 bases and J lost 7 bases. The CDR3 DNA follows: TGTGCCAGCAGCCGCGGGACAGGGTCTGAAAAACTGTTTTTT. Its translation: CASSRGTGSEKLFF.

The gene calls are TRBV7-3 and TRBJ2-3; TRBD1 aligns across 8 bases. V lost 5 bases to trimming and J lost 0 bases; unmatched junction nucleotides: 7. Per the germline V gene, CDR1 is SGHTA and CDR2 is FQGTGA. CDR3 size: 16 residues. This chain's CDR3 is CASSPQTGASTDTQYF. CDR3 bases: TGTGCCAGCAGCCCCCAGACAGGGGCCAGCACAGATACGCAGTATTTT.

The V and J genes are TRBV15 and TRBJ2-2; D may be TRBD2 (5 bases). This CDR3 has 18 residues. Trimming removed 0 bases at V and 0 bases at J, with 14 bases between. Germline lookup yields CDR1 LNHNV and CDR2 YYDKDF (reference sequence). The DNA of the CDR3 is TGTGCCACCAGCAGAGATAGTCGAGGGATAACGAACACCGGGGAGCTGTTTTTT. Residues: CATSRDSRGITNTGELFF.

The genes are TRBV9 and TRBJ2-1; 7 bases are shared with TRBD1. This CDR3 region has 15 residues. J was trimmed by 14 bases and V by 4 bases; bases with no gene match: 18. Germline-derived CDR1 and CDR2 are SGDLS and YYNGEE. The CDR3 DNA follows: TGTGCCAGCAGCAAGATAGGGGGCCCGTTCGTCCCGGAGTTCTTC. Translating it yields CASSKIGGPFVPEFF.

The chain combines TRBV21-1 with TRBJ2-3; the listed D gene, TRBD2, was not tested against the DNA. TRBV21-1 is marked as a pseudogene. The CDR3 runs to 21 residues. The CDR3 protein is CASSKVSLAGGSSGGTDTQYF. In nucleotides, the CDR3 is TGTGCCAGCAGCAAAGTCTCTCTAGCGGGAGGCTCATCAGGGGGCACAGATACGCAGTATTTT.

By frequency in the sample, this clone is medium-sized. This chain connects TRBV21-1 to TRBJ2-7; the table's D call, TRBD2, was not checked against the DNA. TRBV21-1 constitutes a pseudogene. CDR3 length: 16 amino acids. The CDR3 loop reads CASSTRLAGKPYEQYF. In DNA, the CDR3 is TGTGCCAGCAGCACCCGACTAGCCGGTAAACCCTACGAGCAGTACTTC.